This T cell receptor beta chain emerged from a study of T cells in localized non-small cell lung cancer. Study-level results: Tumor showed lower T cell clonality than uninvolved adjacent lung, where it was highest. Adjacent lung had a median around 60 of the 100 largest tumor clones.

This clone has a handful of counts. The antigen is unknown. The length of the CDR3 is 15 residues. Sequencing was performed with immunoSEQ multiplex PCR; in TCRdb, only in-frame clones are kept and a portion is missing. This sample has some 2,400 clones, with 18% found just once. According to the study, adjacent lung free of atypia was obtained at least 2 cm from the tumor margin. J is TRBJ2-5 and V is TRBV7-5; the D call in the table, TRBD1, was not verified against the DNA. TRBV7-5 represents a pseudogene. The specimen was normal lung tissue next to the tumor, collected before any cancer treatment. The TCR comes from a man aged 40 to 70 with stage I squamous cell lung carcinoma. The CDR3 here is CASSRTTGGVETQYF. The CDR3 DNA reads TGTGCCAGCAGCCGAACGACAGGGGGGGTCGAGACCCAGTACTTC.